Given below is one T cell receptor beta chain in context. This specimen belongs to a study of blood T cell repertoires in COVID-19. The wider study: Acute-phase and convalescent COVID-19 samples originated in the United States, Italy and Spain.

The V gene end was trimmed by 1 base and the J gene end by 6 bases; junction bases not matched to a gene: 8. This CDR3 contains 17 residues. The germline gives CDR1 LGHNA, CDR2 YNFKEQ. In the original processing: How many nucleated cells were present was estimated from reference gene primer amplification. Using immunoSEQ multiplex PCR, the repertoire was profiled, and TCRdb retains in-frame clones only, with some absent. The V and J calls and the clone size are those of that table, but D and trimming were determined from the DNA. The data contain 250,000 to 300,000 clones, roughly 85% of them seen just once; the ten biggest clones take up approximately 5.1%.

The chain carries TRBV4-2 and TRBJ1-6; 8 bases map to TRBD1. The TCR sequence derives from a man aged 50-60 years with active or convalescent COVID-19. Input material: peripheral blood. The CDR3 loop is CASSQGPRGRGNSPLHF. CDR3 DNA sequence: TGTGCCAGCAGCCAAGGTCCCAGGGGGCGCGGTAATTCACCCCTCCACTTT.